The text below deals with one T cell receptor (beta chain). Each donor gave ten milliliters of peripheral blood. This specimen belongs to a study of blood T cells in healthy people across ages. CDR3 length: 15 residues. In germline, CDR1 is SGDLS, CDR2 YYNGEE. V was cut by 4 bases and J by 6 bases, with 16 bases left in between. Alongside a J-beta primer mix, a sample-barcoded 5' primer served in a second PCR lasting about 7 to 12 cycles. Each cDNA was tagged by a template-switch adaptor containing 12 random nucleotides. TCRdb recomputed calls from the 5' RACE reads with MiXCR, one row per CDR3 protein. The table shows 1.5 million to 2 million distinct CDR3 sequences, with 28% occurring only once.

This clonotype was obtained from a woman aged 25 to 39 in good health. Sequenced: blood. The chain combines TRBV9 with TRBJ2-2, with D tentatively TRBD2 (7 bases). The DNA for the CDR3 is TGTGCCAGCAGCCCCCGCGGGGGCTTAGCCGGGGAGCTGTTTTTT. This codes for CASSPRGGLAGELFF.